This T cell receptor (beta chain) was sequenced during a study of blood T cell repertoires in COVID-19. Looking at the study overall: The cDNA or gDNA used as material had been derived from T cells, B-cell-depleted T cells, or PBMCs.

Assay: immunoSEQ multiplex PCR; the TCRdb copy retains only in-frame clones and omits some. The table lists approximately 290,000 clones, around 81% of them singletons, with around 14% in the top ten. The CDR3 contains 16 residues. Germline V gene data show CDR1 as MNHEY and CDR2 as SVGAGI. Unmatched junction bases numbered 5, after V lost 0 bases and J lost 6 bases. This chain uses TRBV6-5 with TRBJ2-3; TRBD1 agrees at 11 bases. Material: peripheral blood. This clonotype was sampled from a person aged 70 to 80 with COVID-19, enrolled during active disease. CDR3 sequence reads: CASSYSRDRGVDTQYF. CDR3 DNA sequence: TGTGCCAGCAGTTACTCGAGGGACAGGGGGGTTGATACGCAGTATTTT.